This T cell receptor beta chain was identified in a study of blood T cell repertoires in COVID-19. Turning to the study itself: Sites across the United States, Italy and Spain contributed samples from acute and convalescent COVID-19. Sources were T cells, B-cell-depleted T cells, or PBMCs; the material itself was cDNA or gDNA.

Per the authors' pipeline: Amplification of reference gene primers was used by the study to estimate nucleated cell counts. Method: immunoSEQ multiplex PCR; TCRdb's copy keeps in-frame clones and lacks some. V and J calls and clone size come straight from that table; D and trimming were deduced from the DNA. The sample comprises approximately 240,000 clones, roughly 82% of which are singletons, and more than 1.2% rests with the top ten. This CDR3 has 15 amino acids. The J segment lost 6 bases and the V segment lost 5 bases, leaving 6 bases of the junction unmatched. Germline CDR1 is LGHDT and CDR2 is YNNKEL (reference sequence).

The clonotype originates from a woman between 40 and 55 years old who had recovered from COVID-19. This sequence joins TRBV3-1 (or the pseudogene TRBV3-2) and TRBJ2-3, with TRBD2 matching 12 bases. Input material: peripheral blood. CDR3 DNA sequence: TGTGCCAGCAGCTCGCGGGGACTAGCGGGCGATACGCAGTATTTT. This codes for CASSSRGLAGDTQYF.